The sequence of this T cell receptor beta chain was determined in a study of a mutant IDH1 vaccine in newly diagnosed glioma (dated by TCRdb to the early 2020s). Concerning the study at large: Of the roughly 30 treated patients, approximately 62% were male and about 40% were female, and a mean age of roughly 40 years was recorded. For exploratory analyses, some 24 treated patients had longitudinal TCRB deep sequencing done wherever samples were available. Before enrollment, patients had received standard therapy of radiotherapy alone, temozolomide alone, or radiochemotherapy with temozolomide; most received the combination. Six visits were used for peripheral blood collection: V03 (baseline), V05, V07, V10, V12 and V13.

Explained via the paper, the time point label denotes: baseline, week 1 (first vaccination visit). The treatment or condition tag for this specimen amounts to: pre-vaccination baseline after standard-of-care therapy. The donors had newly diagnosed IDH1-mutant astrocytomas of WHO grade 3 or 4 that showed loss of nuclear ATRX. The samples were drawn from NOA16, a multicentre, single-arm, open-label phase I trial in Germany that tested a mutant IDH1 peptide vaccine in humans for the first time. Blood drawn at visit V03 was used as the baseline sample for immunogenicity testing. Genomic DNA for TCRB sequencing was isolated from EDTA blood with the DNeasy Blood and Tissue Kit. On this clone itself: Its antigen is unknown. One base away there is no much larger clone; base qualities are not given.

What the research found in general, with its limitations: Vaccine-induced immune responses across multiple MHC alleles were detected in 90% to 95% of patients. According to the authors, sample limitations meant that analyses of patient blood samples could not be reproduced. Pseudoprogression seemed to be unrelated to changes in the top peripheral T cell clonotypes found by TCRB sequencing. PBMC samples for TCRB deep sequencing were selected based on availability.

Receptor libraries were prepared by the immunoSEQ multiplex PCR assay. Rearranged TCR beta chain sequences were amplified using the hsTCRB Kit according to the manufacturer's protocol. Sequencing of TCRB libraries was carried out on an Illumina MiSeq. Per the authors' processing: The kit vendor's proprietary platform handled demultiplexing, trimming and gene mapping. What TCRdb holds here is the immuneACCESS table cut down to in-frame rearrangements. Part of the clones is not present; checked against another copy, under half of the missing clones reflect an unresolved V gene, and the others are unexplained. V, J and clone size are those of that table, while D and trimming were read from the DNA. The sample table shows 68,000 or so clones, and less than 85% are seen once. More than 6.5% of the sample is in the top ten clones. The germline V gene gives CDR1 as MNHNS and CDR2 as SASEGT. Including the terminal cysteine and phenylalanine, the CDR3 comprises 15 residues. Just CDR3 DNA is preserved here, 45 bases in frame from base 1. V ends up 5 bases short and J 4 bases short, with an unmatched junction base count of 9.

This receptor chain uses TRBV6-1 and TRBJ1-1; 8 of the junction bases match TRBD1. The sequence came from a man aged 50 to 59 with glioma. The sequences come from PBMCs, collected from a glioma patient treated with radiotherapy, temozolomide or both. The nucleotide sequence reads TGTGCCAGCAGTAGGGGGCACACAGGGGGCACTGAAGCTTTCTTT. This encodes CASSRGHTGGTEAFF.